This passage covers 18 T cell receptor beta chains from one sample sequenced in a study of blood T cell repertoires in COVID-19. Using immunoSEQ multiplex PCR, the repertoire was profiled, and TCRdb retains in-frame clones only, with some absent. The table records a few hundred thousand clones, about 85% of them present only once. The sample consisted of PBMCs or T cells enriched from blood (not recorded which). The receptor set was obtained from a woman between 50 and 59 years old who had been exposed to COVID-19.

The genes are TRBV29-1 and TRBJ1-2; TRBD1 matches 7 bases. The CDR3 length is 13 residues. Unmatched junction bases numbered 0, after V lost 0 bases and J lost 2 bases. Germline V CDR1 and CDR2: SQVTM, ANQGSEA. This chain's CDR3 is CSVEEQGNYGYTF. CDR3 sequence (DNA): TGCAGCGTTGAAGAACAGGGGAACTATGGCTACACCTTC.

This chain links TRBV7-8 with TRBJ1-2, with TRBD1 matching 7 bases. CDR1 is SGHVS and CDR2 is FQNEAQ in the germline V gene. Losses at the gene ends were 3 bases for V and 8 bases for J; bases not matched to a gene: 12. The CDR3 is 15 residues long. The CDR3 DNA follows: TGTGCCAGCAGCTTCACTCTAAACAGGGGAAGCGGCTACACCTTC. Protein sequence: CASSFTLNRGSGYTF.

The chain has TRBV28 and TRBJ1-2; 9 bases are shared with TRBD1. The trim removed 6 bases at V and 6 bases at J, leaving 14 bases unmatched. The CDR3 loop spans 16 amino acids. Germline V CDR1 and CDR2: MDHEN, SYDVKM. CDR3 loop: CASSPPRTGVTDGYTF. DNA of the CDR3: TGTGCCAGCAGCCCCCCGAGGACAGGGGTAACGGATGGCTACACCTTC.

The V and J genes are TRBV12-3 or TRBV12-4 and TRBJ2-7; weak D call: TRBD1 (6 bases). V lost 5 bases and J 7 bases, leaving 15 bases between the germline ends. The CDR3 runs to 13 residues. CDR3 in DNA: TGTGCCAGCAGTATCCGAATTCAGGGGGAGCAGTACTTC. This translates into CASSIRIQGEQYF.

The chain uses TRBV7-9 and TRBJ1-5; TRBD1 is a possible D gene (5 bases). The CDR3 covers 17 residues. With 3 bases removed from V and 0 bases from J, the gap between germline ends came to 15 bases. CDR1 is SEHNR, CDR2 FQNEAQ, per germline (reference sequence). The CDR3 bases are TGTGCCAGCAGCTTGGGGCCGCCGTTTTATAGCAATCAGCCCCAGCATTTT. This translates into CASSLGPPFYSNQPQHF. The variable domain in full, with the rest retrieved from reference TRBV7-9 and TRBJ1-5, is DTGVSQNPRHKITKRGQNVTFRCDPISEHNRLYWYRQTLGQGPEFLTYFQNEAQLEKSRLLSDRFSAERPKGSFSTLEIQRTEQGDSAMYLCASSLGPPFYSNQPQHFGDGTRLSIL.

This clone has just a few counts. This sequence joins TRBV4-2 and TRBJ2-3; no clear D gene. V was cut by 0 bases and J by 2 bases, with 12 bases left in between. The CDR3 sequence is 16 residues long. Germline CDR1 reads LGHNA; CDR2 reads YNFKEQ. In DNA form, the CDR3 reads TGTGCCAGCAGCCAAGATCGAGGAGCGTACACAGATACGCAGTATTTT. Translating it yields CASSQDRGAYTDTQYF.

The rearrangement uses TRBV28 and TRBJ1-6; 8 nucleotides line up with TRBD1. The CDR3 extends over 16 amino acids. Germline CDR1 is MDHEN and CDR2 is SYDVKM. J lost 0 bases, V lost 6 bases, and 4 bases had no gene match. CDR3 protein: CASSRRGPSYNSPLHF. The CDR3, as DNA: TGTGCCAGCAGCCGCAGGGGGCCCTCCTATAATTCACCCCTCCACTTT.

This clone showed up just a few times. The genes are TRBV28 and TRBJ1-1; D gene uncertain. This CDR3 has 14 residues. Germline V CDR1 and CDR2: MDHEN, SYDVKM. V shed 5 bases and J shed 0 bases, with 10 bases lying between them. The CDR3 sequence: CASSIRRVNTEAFF. CDR3 nucleotide sequence: TGTGCCAGCAGTATCCGACGGGTGAACACTGAAGCTTTCTTT.

V gene TRBV6-5 combines with J gene TRBJ1-1; D perhaps matches TRBD1 (6 bases). The V and J ends lost 2 bases and 10 bases respectively, with 8 bases between them. CDR1 and CDR2 (germline): MNHEY, SVGAGI. This CDR3 contains 11 residues. The CDR3 is CASSYPGVAFF. The DNA for the CDR3 is TGTGCCAGCAGTTACCCAGGGGTAGCTTTCTTT.

The V gene is TRBV15, the J gene TRBJ1-2, with 9 bases identical to TRBD1. This CDR3 spans 14 amino acids. CDR1 is LNHNV, CDR2 YYDKDF, per germline (reference sequence). The chain's CDR3 is CARWDREEAYGYTF. The DNA for the CDR3 is TGTGCTCGTTGGGACAGGGAAGAGGCCTATGGCTACACCTTC.

This chain links TRBV12-3 or TRBV12-4 with TRBJ1-6, with no clear D. Between the trimmed V and J ends, which lost 5 bases and 10 bases, there was a span of 12 bases. There are 13 residues in the CDR3. CDR3 in DNA: TGTGCCAGCAGTAACGGACTCTTGTCACCCCTCCACTTT. This sequence encodes CASSNGLLSPLHF.

The chain has TRBV9 and TRBJ1-1; no clear D. CDR3 length equals 13 residues. Trimming shortened V by 7 bases and J by 0 bases, and 10 bases separated the two germline ends. The germline gives CDR1 SGDLS, CDR2 YYNGEE. CDR3 sequence: CASGRGMNTEAFF. CDR3 nucleotide sequence: TGTGCCAGCGGACGGGGAATGAACACTGAAGCTTTCTTT.

V gene TRBV7-2 combines with J gene TRBJ2-2; the D gene is possibly TRBD2 (7 bases). The germline V and J ends were trimmed by 5 bases and 5 bases, with 15 bases remaining between them. Germline loops: CDR1 SGHTA, CDR2 FQGNSA. The CDR3 contains 15 residues. In DNA form, the CDR3 reads TGTGCCAGCAGCCCTACAGGGAGGGGAACCGGGGAGCTGTTTTTT. It yields the protein CASSPTGRGTGELFF.

The chain carries TRBV6-5 and TRBJ1-1; no clear D gene. From germline, CDR1 is MNHEY and CDR2 SVGAGI. Trimming stripped 1 base from V and 4 bases from J, with 7 bases between. The CDR3 spans 13 residues. In DNA, the CDR3 is TGTGCCAGCAGTTACTTGCGGAGCACTGAAGCTTTCTTT. Translated, it gives CASSYLRSTEAFF.

The rearrangement uses TRBV7-8 and TRBJ1-1, with D unresolved. This CDR3 has 13 residues. Germline V CDR1 and CDR2: SGHVS, FQNEAQ. V lost 1 base to trimming and J lost 5 bases, with 8 bases between them. In DNA, the CDR3 is TGTGCCAGCAGCTTAGGGGAGTTAACTGAAGCTTTCTTT. It encodes CASSLGELTEAFF.

This chain links TRBV28 with TRBJ2-2, with D perhaps TRBD2 (6 bases). CDR1 is MDHEN and CDR2 is SYDVKM in the germline V gene. V was trimmed by 8 bases and J by 6 bases, leaving 13 bases between them. There are 13 residues in the CDR3. The CDR3 DNA follows: TGTGCCAGCGGGGGGTCACGCCCCGGGGAGCTGTTTTTT. Its protein is CASGGSRPGELFF. Supplemented by reference TRBV28 and TRBJ2-2, the full variable domain reads DVKVTQSSRYLVKRTGEKVFLECVQDMDHENMFWYRQDPGLGLRLIYFSYDVKMKEKGDIPEGYSVSREKKERFSLILESASTNQTSMYLCASGGSRPGELFFGEGSRLTVL.

V usage is TRBV5-4 and J usage is TRBJ1-4; D unresolved. This CDR3 comprises 14 residues. Germline assignment: CDR1 SGHNT and CDR2 YYREEE (reference sequence). V dropped 3 bases and J dropped 6 bases, with 12 bases sitting between them. The CDR3 nucleotides are TGTGCCAGCAGCTCCACCCTTCGAGATGAAAAACTGTTTTTT. It translates to CASSSTLRDEKLFF.

The chain has TRBV5-4 and TRBJ1-1; D is unclear. V lost 0 bases to trimming and J lost 0 bases, with 6 bases between them. The germline CDR1 and CDR2 sequences are SGHNT and YYREEE (reference sequence). The CDR3 has 14 amino acids. This chain's CDR3 is CASSLATMNTEAFF. In DNA form, the CDR3 reads TGTGCCAGCAGCTTGGCCACTATGAACACTGAAGCTTTCTTT.